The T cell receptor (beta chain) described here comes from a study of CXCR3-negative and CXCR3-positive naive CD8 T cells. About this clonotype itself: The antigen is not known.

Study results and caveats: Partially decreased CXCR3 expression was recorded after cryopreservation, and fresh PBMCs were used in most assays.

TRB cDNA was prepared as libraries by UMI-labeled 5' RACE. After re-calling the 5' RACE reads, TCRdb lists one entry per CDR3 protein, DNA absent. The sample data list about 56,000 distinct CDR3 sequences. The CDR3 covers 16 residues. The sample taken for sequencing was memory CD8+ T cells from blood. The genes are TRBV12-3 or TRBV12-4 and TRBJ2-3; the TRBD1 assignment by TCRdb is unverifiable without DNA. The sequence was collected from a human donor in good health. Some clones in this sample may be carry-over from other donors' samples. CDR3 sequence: CASSDPKGASTDTQYF.